Listed below are T cell receptor beta chains from one sample, sequenced in a study of T cells expressing NK-cell markers. Following a re-call of the 5' RACE reads, TCRdb has one entry per CDR3 protein and lacks DNA. The sample's table shows a few hundred thousand distinct CDR3 sequences. What was sequenced was blood T cells: a sorted CD56 or NKG2C T cell subset, CD4+ or CD8+ T cells, or bulk PBMC T cells (not recorded which). Receptors were obtained from a woman in her forties or fifties in good health. The CDR3 runs from the conserved cysteine through the conserved F or W.

V	J	CDR3
TRBV5-1	TRBJ2-1	CASTRFSGNEQFF
TRBV7-2	TRBJ1-1	CASSLGLASTEAFF
TRBV29-1	TRBJ2-1	CSAGALNEQFF
TRBV12-5	TRBJ2-1	CASGTSGINEQFF
TRBV5-1	TRBJ1-1	CASSLDDGVRGEAFF
TRBV11-2	TRBJ2-7	CASSEGTSGHSYEQYF
TRBV7-3	TRBJ2-1	CASSPKLGLADNNEQFF
TRBV24-1	TRBJ2-3	CATRAGGRTDTQYF
TRBV29-1	TRBJ2-1	CSASRDYNEQFF
TRBV6-1	TRBJ2-3	CASSPLGRGSIFTDTQYF
TRBV28	TRBJ2-5	CASSSSLDRKETQYF
TRBV12-3/TRBV12-4	TRBJ2-3	CASRSGTVISTDTQYF
TRBV12-3/TRBV12-4	TRBJ2-3	CASSLFFLADTQYF
TRBV6-5	TRBJ1-1	CASRQGFGTEAFF
TRBV11-3	TRBJ2-1	CASSLGLASYNEQFF
TRBV5-1	TRBJ2-2	CASRPGAAGELFF
TRBV6-5	TRBJ1-3	CASSYSVRVTGNTIYF
TRBV5-1	TRBJ2-7	CASSLVSGSGQSEQYF
TRBV24-1	TRBJ2-1	CATSDRTGGRNEQFF
TRBV12-3/TRBV12-4	TRBJ2-2	CASSPVLGLNTGELFF
TRBV20-1	TRBJ2-1	CSARGPLAEIYNEQFF
TRBV5-5	TRBJ1-2	CASSPEARGNYGYTF
TRBV7-8	TRBJ2-1	CASSRARLAGVTGQFF
TRBV30	TRBJ1-1	CAWASGGIGEAFF
TRBV12-3/TRBV12-4	TRBJ1-2	CASIKPGQLTFGGGYTF
TRBV10-3	TRBJ2-7	CAISEQEPPSYEQYF
TRBV5-1	TRBJ2-5	CASSPSGVAGETQYF
TRBV27	TRBJ2-3	CASSLPKIRGQRDTQYF
TRBV29-1	TRBJ1-2	CSGALAGLSGYTF
TRBV10-3	TRBJ2-3	CAIRTGPNTYF
TRBV19	TRBJ1-1	CASSAPTGTAEAFF